The sequence of this T cell receptor beta chain was determined in a study of T cell responses to AZD1222 COVID-19 vaccine (dated by TCRdb to the early 2020s). Looking at the study overall: AZD1222 recipients given second doses at about 4 weeks or at about 12 weeks were pooled, since spike-specific TCR depth and breadth were not found to differ between the two schedules. TCR sequencing covered fewer than 250 trial participants: 200 to 210 given two doses of AZD1222 and 26 given two doses of MenACWY control vaccine. Trial participants were enrolled by age into 18-55, 56-69 and 70-plus year subgroups, with approximately 160, 26 and 62 TCR-sequenced participants respectively.

Overall study results and their limits: The vaccine-associated CD4 TCRs covered the entire spike protein, and the dominant responses fell in regions 160-218 and 743-854. Only six AZD1222 recipients were SARS-CoV-2 seropositive at baseline, limiting conclusions about previously exposed vaccinees. No day 14 peak-response samples were available, so repertoires were characterized only after the peak T cell response. Epitopes outside the regions mutated in the B.1.351 and B.1.1.7 variants were reportedly recognized by nearly half of the unique spike-specific TCRs. After two AZD1222 doses, spike-specific TCR breadth and depth were significantly higher than at day 0 and than in MenACWY recipients. Participants were mostly white British and included more females than males, and it was suggested by the authors that clonal diversity may have been underestimated. The 56-69-year group was small, and its depth increase did not reach significance, likely because of low power.

The germline V gene specifies SGDLS as CDR1 and YYNGEE as CDR2. V is trimmed back by 4 bases and J by 3 bases, and the junction contains 3 bases that no gene match accounts for. From its cysteine to its phenylalanine, the CDR3 spans 15 amino acids. The sequence is cut down to CDR3 DNA, 45 bases in frame from base 1. The table lists this clone with a few counts. No cognate antigen has been identified for it. Base qualities are not at hand, and no much larger clone is one base apart. The sample's time point label, decoded: baseline before first vaccination. Vaccinee samples came from UK trials COV001 and COV002, including a single-blind randomized controlled phase 2/3 trial of AZD1222 (ChAdOx1 nCoV-19) in healthy adults. For TCRbeta chain sequencing, PBMC samples were collected from trial participants at day 0 and at day 28 after the second dose. The CDR3 regions of human TCRbeta chains were analyzed by immunosequencing. From the authors' description of their analysis: Repertoire TCRs were matched against a reference library of SARS-CoV-2-specific TCRs generated with the MIRA antigen-specificity platform. Breadth meant the fraction of unique TCRs that were SARS-CoV-2-associated, whereas depth meant the fraction of total T cells that were SARS-CoV-2-associated. Using the MIRA data, every spike-specific TCR was mapped to the spike region that the TCR reacted to and assigned to either a CD4 or a CD8 class. Log10-transformed breadth and depth values were compared by one-way ANOVA with Sidak's multiple comparisons tests. TCRdb stores this immuneACCESS table with in-frame sequences only. Part of the clones is absent; in the studies checked, under half of the shortfall reflects unresolved V genes, and no reason is known for the rest. V and J calls and clone size are copied from that table; D and trimming were computed from the DNA. The sample has 120,000 to 150,000 clones on record, 93% of them singletons. Approximately 5% of the sample rests with the top ten.

The sequenced sample was peripheral blood, obtained on day 0 of AZD1222 vaccination. The rearranged segments are TRBV9 and TRBJ2-1, and 11 junction bases match TRBD2. The TCR sequence derives from an adult in good health. The nucleotide sequence reads TGTGCCAGCAGCTTCGGGACTAGCGGCTACAATGAGCAGTTCTTC. Its protein product is CASSFGTSGYNEQFF.